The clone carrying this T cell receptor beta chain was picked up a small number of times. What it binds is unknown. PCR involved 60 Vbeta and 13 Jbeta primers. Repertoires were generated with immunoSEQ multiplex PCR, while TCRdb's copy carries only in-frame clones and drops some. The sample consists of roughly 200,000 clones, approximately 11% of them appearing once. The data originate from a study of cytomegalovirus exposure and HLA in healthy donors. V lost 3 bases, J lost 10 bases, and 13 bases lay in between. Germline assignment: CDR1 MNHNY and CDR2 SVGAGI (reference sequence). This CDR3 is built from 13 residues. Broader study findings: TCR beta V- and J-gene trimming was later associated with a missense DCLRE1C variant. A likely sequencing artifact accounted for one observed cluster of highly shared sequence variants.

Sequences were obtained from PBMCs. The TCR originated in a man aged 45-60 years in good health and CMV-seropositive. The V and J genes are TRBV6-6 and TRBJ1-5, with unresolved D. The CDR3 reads CASSYRELGPQHF. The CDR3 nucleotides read TGTGCCAGCAGTTATAGGGAGTTAGGACCCCAGCATTTT.